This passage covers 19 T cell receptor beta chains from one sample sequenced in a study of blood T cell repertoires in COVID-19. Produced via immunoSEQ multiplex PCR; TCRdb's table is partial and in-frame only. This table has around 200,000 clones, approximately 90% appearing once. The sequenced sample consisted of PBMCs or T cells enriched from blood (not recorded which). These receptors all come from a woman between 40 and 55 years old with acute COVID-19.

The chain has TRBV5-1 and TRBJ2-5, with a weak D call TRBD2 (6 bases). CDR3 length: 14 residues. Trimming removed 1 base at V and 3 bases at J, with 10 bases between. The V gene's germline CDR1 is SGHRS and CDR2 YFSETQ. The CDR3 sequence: CASSLTGVEETQYF. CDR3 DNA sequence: TGCGCCAGCAGCTTGACGGGGGTGGAAGAGACCCAGTACTTC.

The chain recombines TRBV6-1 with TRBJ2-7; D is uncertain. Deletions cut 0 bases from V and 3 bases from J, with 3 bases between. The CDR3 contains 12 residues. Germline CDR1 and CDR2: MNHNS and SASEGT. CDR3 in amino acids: CASSEAGYEQYF. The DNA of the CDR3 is TGTGCCAGCAGTGAAGCCGGCTACGAGCAGTACTTC.

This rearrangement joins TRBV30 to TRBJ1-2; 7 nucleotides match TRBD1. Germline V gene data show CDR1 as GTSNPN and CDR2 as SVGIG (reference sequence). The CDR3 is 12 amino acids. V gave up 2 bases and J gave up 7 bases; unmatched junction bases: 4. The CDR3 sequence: CAWSRQGGGYTF. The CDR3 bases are TGTGCCTGGAGTAGGCAGGGGGGTGGCTACACCTTC.

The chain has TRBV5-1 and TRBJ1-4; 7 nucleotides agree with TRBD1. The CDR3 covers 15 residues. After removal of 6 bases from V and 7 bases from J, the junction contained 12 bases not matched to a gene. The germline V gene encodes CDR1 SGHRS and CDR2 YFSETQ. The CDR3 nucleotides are TGCGCCAGCACGCAAACCGGGACAGACGCTGAAAAACTGTTTTTT. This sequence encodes CASTQTGTDAEKLFF.

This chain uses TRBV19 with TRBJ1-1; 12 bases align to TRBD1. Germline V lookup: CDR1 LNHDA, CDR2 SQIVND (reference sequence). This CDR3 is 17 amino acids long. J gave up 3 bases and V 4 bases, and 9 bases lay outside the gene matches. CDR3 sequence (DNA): TGTGCCAGTAGTAAACCGGGACAGGGGGCGCGGGACACTGAAGCTTTCTTT. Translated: CASSKPGQGARDTEAFF.

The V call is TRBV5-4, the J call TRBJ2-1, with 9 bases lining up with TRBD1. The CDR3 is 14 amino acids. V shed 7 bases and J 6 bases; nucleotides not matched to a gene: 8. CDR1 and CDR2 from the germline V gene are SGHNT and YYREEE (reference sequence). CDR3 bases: TGTGCCAGCGGGACAGGGCATGGGGGCAATGAGCAGTTCTTC. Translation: CASGTGHGGNEQFF. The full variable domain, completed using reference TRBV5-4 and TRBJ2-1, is ETGVTQSPTHLIKTRGQQVTLRCSSQSGHNTVSWYQQALGQGPQFIFQYYREEENGRGNFPPRFSGLQFPNYSSELNVNALELDDSALYLCASGTGHGGNEQFFGPGTRLTVL.

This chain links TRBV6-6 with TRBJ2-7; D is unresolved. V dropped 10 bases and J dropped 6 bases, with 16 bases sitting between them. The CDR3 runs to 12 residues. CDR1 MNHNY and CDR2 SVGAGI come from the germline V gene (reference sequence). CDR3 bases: TGTGCCACCCGAAACACAGAGAGCGAGCAGTACGTC. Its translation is CATRNTESEQYV.

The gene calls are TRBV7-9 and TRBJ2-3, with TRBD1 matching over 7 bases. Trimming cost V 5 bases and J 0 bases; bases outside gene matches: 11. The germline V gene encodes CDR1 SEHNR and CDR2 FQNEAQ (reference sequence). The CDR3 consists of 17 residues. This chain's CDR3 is CASSPPGTDTSTDTQYF. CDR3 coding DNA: TGTGCCAGCAGCCCCCCCGGGACAGACACTAGCACAGATACGCAGTATTTT.

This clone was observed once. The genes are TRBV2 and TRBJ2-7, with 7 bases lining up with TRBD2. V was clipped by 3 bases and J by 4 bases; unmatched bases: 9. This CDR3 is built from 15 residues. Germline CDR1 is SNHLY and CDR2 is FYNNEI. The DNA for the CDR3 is TGTGCCAGCAGTGATTTGGCGGGGGAGGAATACGAGCAGTACTTC. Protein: CASSDLAGEEYEQYF.

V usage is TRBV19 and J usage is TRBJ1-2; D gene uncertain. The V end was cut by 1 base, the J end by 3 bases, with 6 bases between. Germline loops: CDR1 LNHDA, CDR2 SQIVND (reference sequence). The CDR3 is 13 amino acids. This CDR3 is CASSIVRHYGYTF. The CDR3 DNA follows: TGTGCCAGTAGTATAGTGCGGCACTATGGCTACACCTTC.

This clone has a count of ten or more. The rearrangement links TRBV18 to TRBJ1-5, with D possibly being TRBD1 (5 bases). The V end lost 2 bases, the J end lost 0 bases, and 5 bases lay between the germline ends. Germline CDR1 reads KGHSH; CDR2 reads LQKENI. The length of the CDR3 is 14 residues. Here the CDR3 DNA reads TGTGCCAGCTCACCAGGACATAGCAATCAGCCCCAGCATTTT. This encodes CASSPGHSNQPQHF.

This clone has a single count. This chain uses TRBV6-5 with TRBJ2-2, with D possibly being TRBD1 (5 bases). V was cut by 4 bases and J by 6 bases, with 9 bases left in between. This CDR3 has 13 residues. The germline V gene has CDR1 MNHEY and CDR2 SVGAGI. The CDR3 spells CASSFRVAGELFF. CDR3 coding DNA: TGTGCCAGCAGTTTCAGGGTAGCCGGGGAGCTGTTTTTT.

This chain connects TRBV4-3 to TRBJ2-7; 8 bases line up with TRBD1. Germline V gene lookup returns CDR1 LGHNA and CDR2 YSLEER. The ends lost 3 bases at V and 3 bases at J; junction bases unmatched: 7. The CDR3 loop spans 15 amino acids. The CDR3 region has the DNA TGCGCCAGCAGCCATACAGTACAGGGGGACTACGAGCAGTACTTC. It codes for CASSHTVQGDYEQYF.

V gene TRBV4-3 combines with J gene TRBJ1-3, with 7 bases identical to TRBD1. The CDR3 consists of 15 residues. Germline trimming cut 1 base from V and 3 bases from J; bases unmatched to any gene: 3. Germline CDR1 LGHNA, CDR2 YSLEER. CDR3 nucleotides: TGCGCCAGCAGCCAAGGAGACAGGGATGGAAACACCATATATTTT. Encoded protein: CASSQGDRDGNTIYF.

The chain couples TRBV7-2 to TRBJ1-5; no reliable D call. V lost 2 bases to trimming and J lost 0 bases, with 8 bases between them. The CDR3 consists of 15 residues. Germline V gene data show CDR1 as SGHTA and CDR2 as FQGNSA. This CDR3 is CASSLRGNSNQPQHF. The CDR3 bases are TGTGCCAGCAGCTTACGGGGTAATAGCAATCAGCCCCAGCATTTT.

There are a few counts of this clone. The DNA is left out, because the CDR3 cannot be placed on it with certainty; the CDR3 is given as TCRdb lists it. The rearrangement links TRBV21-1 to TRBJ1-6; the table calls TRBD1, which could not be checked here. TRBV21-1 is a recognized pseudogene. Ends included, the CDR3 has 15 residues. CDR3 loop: CASSPFGQGNSPLHF.

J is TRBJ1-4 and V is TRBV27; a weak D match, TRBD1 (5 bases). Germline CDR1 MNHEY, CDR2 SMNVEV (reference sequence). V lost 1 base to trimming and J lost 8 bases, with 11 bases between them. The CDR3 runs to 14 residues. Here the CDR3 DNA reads TGTGCCAGCAGTTTATTAGGGGTTCGGGAAAAACTGTTTTTT. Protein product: CASSLLGVREKLFF.

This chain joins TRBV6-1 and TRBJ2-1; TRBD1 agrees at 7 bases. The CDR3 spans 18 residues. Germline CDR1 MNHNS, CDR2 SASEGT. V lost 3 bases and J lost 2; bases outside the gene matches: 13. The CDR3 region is CASSEAQYRGIPYNEQFF. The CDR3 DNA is TGTGCCAGCAGTGAGGCCCAATACAGGGGTATTCCCTACAATGAGCAGTTCTTC.

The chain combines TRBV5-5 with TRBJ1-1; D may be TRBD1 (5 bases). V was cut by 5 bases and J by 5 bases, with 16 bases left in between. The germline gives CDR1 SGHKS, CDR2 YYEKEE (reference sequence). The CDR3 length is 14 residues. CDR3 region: CASSPDGAGTEAFF. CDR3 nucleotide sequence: TGTGCCAGCAGTCCAGATGGGGCGGGGACTGAAGCTTTCTTT.